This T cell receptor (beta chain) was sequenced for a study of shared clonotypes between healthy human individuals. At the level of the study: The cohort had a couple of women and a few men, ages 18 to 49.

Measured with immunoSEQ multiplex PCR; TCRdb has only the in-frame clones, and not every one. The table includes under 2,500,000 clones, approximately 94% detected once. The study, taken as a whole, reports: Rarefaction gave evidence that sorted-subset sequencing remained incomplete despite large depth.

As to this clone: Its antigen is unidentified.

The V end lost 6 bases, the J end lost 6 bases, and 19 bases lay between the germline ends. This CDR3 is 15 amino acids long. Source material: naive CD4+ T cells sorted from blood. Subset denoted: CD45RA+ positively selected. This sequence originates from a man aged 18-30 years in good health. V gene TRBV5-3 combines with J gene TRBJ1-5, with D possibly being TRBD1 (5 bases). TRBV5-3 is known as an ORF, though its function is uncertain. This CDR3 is CARNQAHRQGQPQHF. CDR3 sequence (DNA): TGTGCCAGAAATCAGGCACATCGGCAGGGTCAGCCCCAGCATTTT.